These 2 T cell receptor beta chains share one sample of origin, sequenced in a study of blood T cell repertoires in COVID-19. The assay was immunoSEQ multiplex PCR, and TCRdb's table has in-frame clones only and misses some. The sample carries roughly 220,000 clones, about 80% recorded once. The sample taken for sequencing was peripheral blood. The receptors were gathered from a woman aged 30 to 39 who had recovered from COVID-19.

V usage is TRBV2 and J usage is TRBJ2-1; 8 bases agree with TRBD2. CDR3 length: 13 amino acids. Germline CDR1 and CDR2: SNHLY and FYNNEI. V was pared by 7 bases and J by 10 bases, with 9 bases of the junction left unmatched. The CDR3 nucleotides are TGTGCCAGCAAAGGGACTAGGGAGAGCGAGCAGTTCTTC. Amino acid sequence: CASKGTRESEQFF.

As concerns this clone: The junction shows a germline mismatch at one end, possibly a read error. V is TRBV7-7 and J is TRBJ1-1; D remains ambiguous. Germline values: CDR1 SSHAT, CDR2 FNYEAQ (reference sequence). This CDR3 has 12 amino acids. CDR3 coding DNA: TGTGCTAGCAGCCATGGACGGACTCAAGCTTTCTTT. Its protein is CASSHGRTQAFF.